Listed below are T cell receptor beta chains from one sample, sequenced in a study of early T cells in non-severe SARS-CoV-2 infection. TCRdb fed the 5' RACE reads into MiXCR, producing one record per CDR3 protein. Of more than 65,000 distinct CDR3 sequences listed, roughly 13% are singletons. The sequencing input was whole blood. The receptors shown here come from an adult who was a healthcare worker with PCR-confirmed SARS-CoV-2 infection or an uninfected control (not recorded which). Each CDR3 is given with its conserved first and last residue. A D gene is named only where the DNA matches it firmly. Size is stated for part of the rows, as once, few or many counts, or as a class when the clone is expanded.

len	abundance	j_gene	d_gene	v_gene	CDR3nt	CDR3aa
13	NA	TRBJ2-1	TRBD1	TRBV20-1	TGCAGTGCTCCCCGACAGGGGGCGCATGAGCAGTTCTTC	CSAPRQGAHEQFF
14	NA	TRBJ2-1	TRBD2	TRBV20-1	TGCAGTGCCGTGGGCCAGCGGGGATACAATGAGCAGTTCTTC	CSAVGQRGYNEQFF
13	NA	TRBJ1-2	NA	TRBV5-1	TGCGCCAGCAGCTTGGCCGGGGGCCATGGCTACACCTTC	CASSLAGGHGYTF
17	few	TRBJ2-2	NA	TRBV7-3	TGTGCCAGCAGCCTGGAGAACCAGGGAGTGAACACCGGGGAGCTGTTTTTT	CASSLENQGVNTGELFF
14	NA	TRBJ2-7	NA	TRBV11-2	TGTGCCAGCAGCCCTCGGCCCGATAGGGACGAGCAGTACTTC	CASSPRPDRDEQYF
10	few	TRBJ1-2	NA	TRBV21-1	TGTGCCAGCAGCAAGGGACAGAGAAAATTC	CASSKGQRKF
14	many	TRBJ1-4	TRBD1	TRBV12-3/TRBV12-4	TGTGCCAGCAGTACCGGGACAGGGCGCGAAAAACTGTTTTTT	CASSTGTGREKLFF
15	many	TRBJ2-3	NA	TRBV20-1	TGCAGTGCTAGCGTCCTAGCGTCTAGCACAGATACGCAGTATTTT	CSASVLASSTDTQYF
11	many	TRBJ2-2	NA	TRBV24-1	TGTGCCATCGGACGGACCGGGGAGCTGTTTTTT	CAIGRTGELFF
13	NA	TRBJ2-3	NA	TRBV2	TGTGCCAGCAAGGGACAAAGCACAGATACGCAGTATTTT	CASKGQSTDTQYF
16	few	TRBJ2-2	NA	TRBV2	TGTGCCAGCCGGCCGGCTAGCGCGATAAACACCGGGGAGCTGTTTTTT	CASRPASAINTGELFF
17	many	TRBJ1-5	TRBD1	TRBV12-3/TRBV12-4	TGTGCCAGCAGTCCCCATTCGGGACAGGGGTTTAATCAGCCCCAGCATTTT	CASSPHSGQGFNQPQHF
11	NA	TRBJ2-5	NA	TRBV7-6	TGTGCCAGCAGCCCGGGAGAGACCCAGTACTTC	CASSPGETQYF
14	NA	TRBJ2-1	TRBD1	TRBV7-8	TGTGCCAGCGCACAGGGGGCCATGGACAATGAGCAGTTCTTC	CASAQGAMDNEQFF
16	many	TRBJ1-2	TRBD1	TRBV5-1	TGCGCCAGCAGCCATGACAGGGTGACAAGTGTTGATGGCTACACCTTC	CASSHDRVTSVDGYTF
14	NA	TRBJ1-1	NA	TRBV5-1	TGCGCCAGCAGCTATGGCCTATCGAACACTGAAGCTTTCTTT	CASSYGLSNTEAFF
13	few	TRBJ2-3	NA	TRBV29-1	TGCAGCGCCGTATCAAAATACGCGGATACGCAGTATTTT	CSAVSKYADTQYF
16	many	TRBJ2-6	NA	TRBV4-3	TGCGCCAGCAGCCAAGATGAGGGGGCTGGGGCCAACGTCCTGACTTTC	CASSQDEGAGANVLTF
13	few	TRBJ2-5	TRBD1	TRBV20-1	TGCAGTGCTGAAAGGACAGGGCTAGAGACCCAGTACTTC	CSAERTGLETQYF
15	many	TRBJ2-7	NA	TRBV6-5	TGTGCCAGCAGTCAGCGGTTGGAGGGGCGGTACGAGCAGTACTTC	CASSQRLEGRYEQYF
13	once	TRBJ2-7	TRBD1	TRBV20-1	TGCAGTGCTGTCGGGACAGCTCACGACGAGCAGTACTTC	CSAVGTAHDEQYF
14	NA	TRBJ2-1	TRBD2	TRBV7-3	TGTGCCAGCAGCTTAGAGGGACTAGTGAATGAGCAGTTCTTC	CASSLEGLVNEQFF
15	many	TRBJ2-1	TRBD2	TRBV5-1	TGCGCCAGTAGCCGGGGGGGCACCTCCTACAATGAGCAGTTCTTC	CASSRGGTSYNEQFF
19	few	TRBJ2-1	TRBD2	TRBV13	TGTGCCAGCAGCTTAGACCCGAGACTAGCGGGGAACCTATACAATGAGCAGTTCTTC	CASSLDPRLAGNLYNEQFF
17	NA	TRBJ2-2	TRBD2	TRBV4-2	TGTGCCAGCAGCCGGAGGGCGGGACTAGTGTTAGGCGGGGAGCTGTTTTTT	CASSRRAGLVLGGELFF
14	many	TRBJ1-1	NA	TRBV5-8	TGTGCCAGCAGCTTGGTTGTGGTGGGGACTGAAGCTTTCTTT	CASSLVVVGTEAFF
14	NA	TRBJ2-3	TRBD2	TRBV29-1	TGCAGCGTTAAAGCGGGAGTTATGACAGATACGCAGTATTTT	CSVKAGVMTDTQYF
16	few	TRBJ1-2	NA	TRBV4-2	TGTGCCAGCAGCCAAGAAGAAGGGGTCTTCAACTATGGCTACACCTTC	CASSQEEGVFNYGYTF
19	NA	TRBJ2-5	TRBD2	TRBV3-1	TGTGCCAGCAGCCAAGGCGATATAGGGACTAGCGGACACCAAGAGACCCAGTACTTC	CASSQGDIGTSGHQETQYF
14	NA	TRBJ2-7	TRBD1	TRBV6-6	TGTGCCAGCAGTCAGACAGGGGGATCCTACGAGCAGTACTTC	CASSQTGGSYEQYF
14	many	TRBJ2-7	NA	TRBV5-1	TGCGCCAGCAGCTTCGACGGCAGTATGGGCGAGCAGTACTTC	CASSFDGSMGEQYF
15	many	TRBJ2-5	TRBD1	TRBV6-5	TGTGCCAGCAGGGATAGGGACAGGGAGTTGGAGACCCAGTACTTC	CASRDRDRELETQYF
16	few	TRBJ2-2	NA	TRBV6-1	TGTGCCAGCAAGGGGGGCAGCGCCGTTGGCACCGGGGAGCTGTTTTTT	CASKGGSAVGTGELFF
13	few	TRBJ2-3	TRBD1	TRBV7-2	TGTGCCAGCAGCAGGACAGGGATGGATACGCAGTATTTT	CASSRTGMDTQYF
14	many	TRBJ2-7	TRBD2	TRBV13	TGTGCCAGCAGCTCCGGGACTAGCGGGGCGGGGGAGTACTTC	CASSSGTSGAGEYF
19	many	TRBJ2-3	TRBD2	TRBV20-1	TGCAGTGCCAGCAGAGGACTAGCGGGGGGCCGGGACCTTCCAGATACGCAGTATTTT	CSASRGLAGGRDLPDTQYF
17	many	TRBJ2-3	TRBD2	TRBV5-4	TGTGCCAGCAGCTTGGCCTTTGCGGGAGGCCCCCCCGTTACGCAGTATTTT	CASSLAFAGGPPVTQYF
16	many	TRBJ2-5	TRBD2	TRBV7-2	TGTGCCAGCAGCCGAGATGGCCTAGCGGCACAAGAGACCCAGTACTTC	CASSRDGLAAQETQYF
14	NA	TRBJ2-2	NA	TRBV20-1	TGCAGTGCGGCGGGGCAGGGGCGGACCGGGGAGCTGTTTTTT	CSAAGQGRTGELFF
18	many	TRBJ2-1	NA	TRBV20-1	TGCAGTGCTAGACCCCCTTGGGCCGACCTAAGCTCCTACAATGAGCAGTTCTTC	CSARPPWADLSSYNEQFF
13	many	TRBJ2-1	NA	TRBV7-2	TGTGCCAGCAGTAAGGGCTCCTACAATGAGCAGTTCTTC	CASSKGSYNEQFF
13	NA	TRBJ1-4	NA	TRBV29-1	TGCAGCGTTGAAACCGATTTTAGTGAAAAACTGTTTTTT	CSVETDFSEKLFF
14	many	TRBJ2-7	NA	TRBV29-1	TGCAGCGTGACCCGATTAGCCAGAACCTACGAGCAGTACTTC	CSVTRLARTYEQYF
16	many	TRBJ2-6	TRBD1	TRBV5-4	TGTGCCAGCAGCCCCTCACAGGGGCCTGGGGCCAACGTCCTGACTTTC	CASSPSQGPGANVLTF
16	many	TRBJ2-5	TRBD1	TRBV6-2/TRBV6-3	TGTGCCAGCAGTTACCCCGGGACAGGGGTTCAAGAGACCCAGTACTTC	CASSYPGTGVQETQYF
13	NA	TRBJ2-7	NA	TRBV6-5	TGTGCCAGCAGTATAGGACGCTCCTACGAGCAGTACTTC	CASSIGRSYEQYF
14	NA	TRBJ1-1	TRBD1	TRBV7-2	TGTGCCAGCAGCTGGGACAGGGAGAACACTGAAGCTTTCTTT	CASSWDRENTEAFF
13	few	TRBJ1-1	NA	TRBV9	TGTGCCAGCAGCGTAGGCGGGGGTCGCAAGGCTTTCTTT	CASSVGGGRKAFF
16	NA	TRBJ2-7	NA	TRBV4-1	TGCGCCAGCAGCCAAGAATCGGCAGCGAGATCCTACGAGCAGTACTTC	CASSQESAARSYEQYF
13	many	TRBJ2-7	TRBD2	TRBV29-1	TGCAGCGTCCGCCCAGCTAGCGGGGGCGAGCAGTACTTC	CSVRPASGGEQYF
12	NA	TRBJ1-2	NA	TRBV3-1	TGTGCCAGTAGCCCGCGGGGCGTCGGCTACACCTTC	CASSPRGVGYTF
17	few	TRBJ2-3	NA	TRBV7-8	TGTGCCAGCAGCTTACATTTGCTAGTCTTAGGTGGCGATACGCAGTATTTT	CASSLHLLVLGGDTQYF
13	few	TRBJ1-6	NA	TRBV5-1	TGCGCCAGCAGCTTGGAAGTACAATCACCCCTCCACTTT	CASSLEVQSPLHF